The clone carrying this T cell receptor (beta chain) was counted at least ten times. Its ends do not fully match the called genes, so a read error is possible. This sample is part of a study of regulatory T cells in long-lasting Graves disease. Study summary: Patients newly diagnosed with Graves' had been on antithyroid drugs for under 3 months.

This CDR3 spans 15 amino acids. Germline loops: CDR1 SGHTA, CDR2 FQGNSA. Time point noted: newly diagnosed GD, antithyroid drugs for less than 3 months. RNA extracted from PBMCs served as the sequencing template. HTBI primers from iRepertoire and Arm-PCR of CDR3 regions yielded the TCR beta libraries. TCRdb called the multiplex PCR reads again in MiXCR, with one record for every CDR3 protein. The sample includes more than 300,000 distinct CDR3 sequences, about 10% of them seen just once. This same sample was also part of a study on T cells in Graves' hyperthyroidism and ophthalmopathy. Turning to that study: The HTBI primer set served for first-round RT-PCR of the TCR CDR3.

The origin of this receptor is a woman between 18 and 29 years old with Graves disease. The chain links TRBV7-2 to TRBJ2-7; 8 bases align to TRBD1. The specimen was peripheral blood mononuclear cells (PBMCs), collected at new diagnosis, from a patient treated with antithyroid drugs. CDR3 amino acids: CASSRTGMNNYGQYF. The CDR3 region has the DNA TGTGCCAGCAGCCGGACAGGGATGAACAACTACGGGCAGTACTTC.